This TCR beta chain emerged from a study of T cells after yellow fever vaccination. The study's findings and limits: The secondary response was weaker, and its peak arrived faster, on day 5 versus 15. Some clonotypes were seen in both the CD4 and the CD8 compartments. These made up a small share and likely arose from convergent recombination. Abundant bulk-population clonotypes could contaminate the FACS-sorted repertoires.

The sample holds a few counts of this clonotype. Its antigen is still unknown. The germline gives CDR1 DFQATT, CDR2 SNEGSKA (reference sequence). The CDR3 consists of 13 residues. Trimming left V 5 bases short and J 3 bases short, with 10 bases between. A universal primer site and UMIs were added as TCR cDNA was made by 5'RACE template switching. TCRdb used MiXCR to reprocess the 5' RACE reads, holding one entry per CDR3 protein. This table has a few hundred thousand distinct CDR3 sequences, around 3.6% appearing once. V and J are TRBV20-1 and TRBJ2-2, with D hard to call. The sequences come from PBMCs, collected on the day of the yellow fever booster vaccination. The receptor comes from a man between 18 and 35 years old who received the YFV17D yellow fever vaccine. The CDR3 is CSAWAADTGELFF. The CDR3 DNA sequence: TGCAGTGCTTGGGCGGCAGACACCGGGGAGCTGTTTTTT.